A single sample gave rise to the 31 T cell receptor beta chains below, sequenced in a study of CD4 and CD8 cells across lung adenocarcinoma regions. In TCRdb, the PCR reads were re-called with MiXCR into one record per CDR3 protein. Of roughly 20,000 distinct CDR3 sequences in the sample, less than 70% were seen once. Sequencing was done on a sample of CD8+ T cells from the center of a lung tumor. The receptor set was obtained from a female donor with lung adenocarcinoma. The CD4 and CD8 labels of this study may be unreliable.

V is TRBV6-1 and J is TRBJ1-4, with D possibly matching TRBD1 (6 bases). The CDR3 contains 12 residues. Germline V CDR1 and CDR2: MNHNS, SASEGT. Trimming took off 6 bases at V and 8 bases at J, with 10 bases between the two ends. The CDR3 protein is CASSPRGEKLFF. The CDR3 nucleotides read TGTGCCAGCAGCCCCAGGGGCGAAAAACTGTTTTTT.

The rearrangement links TRBV6-5 to TRBJ2-3; 11 bases map to TRBD1. The CDR3 length is 17 residues. V was clipped by 5 bases and J by 1 base; unmatched bases: 8. CDR1 and CDR2 (germline): MNHEY, SVGAGI. CDR3 residues: CASSLRTGGKGTDTQYF. CDR3 DNA sequence: TGTGCCAGCAGTCTACGGACAGGGGGCAAGGGCACAGATACGCAGTATTTT.

This clonotype turned up a few times. V usage is TRBV5-6 and J usage is TRBJ2-1; TRBD1 might be the D (6 bases). This CDR3 is built from 12 residues. Germline CDR1 and CDR2: SGHDT and YYEEEE. Trimming left V 0 bases short and J 12 bases short, with 10 bases between. The CDR3 coding sequence is TGTGCCAGCAGCTTGGCCACAGGGCGGCAGTTCTTC. It codes for CASSLATGRQFF.

A note on this clonotype: Relative to the germline gene, one junction end is altered; a read error may explain this. The rearrangement uses TRBV7-7 and TRBJ2-3; 7 bases fit TRBD2. This CDR3 has 15 amino acids. Per germline, CDR1 SSHAT and CDR2 FNYEAQ (reference sequence). The CDR3 region has the DNA TGTGCTAGCAGCTTCCCGTGGGAGGGGAGAGAGACCCAGTTCTTT. This sequence encodes CASSFPWEGRETQFF.

This clonotype has just a few counts. The chain couples TRBV5-1 to TRBJ2-1, with TRBD1 matching 7 bases. Germline V gene sequence: CDR1 SGHRS, CDR2 YFSETQ. The CDR3 spans 15 residues. J was trimmed by 5 bases and V by 0 bases; bases with no gene match: 5. CDR3 in amino acids: CASSLGQGPNNEQFF. The CDR3 DNA is TGCGCCAGCAGCTTGGGACAGGGCCCCAACAATGAGCAGTTCTTC.

This clonotype was seen only once. This sequence joins TRBV6-1 and TRBJ2-5; D is unclear. The CDR3 runs 13 residues. From germline, CDR1 is MNHNS and CDR2 SASEGT. V was shortened by 2 bases and J by 5 bases, with 9 bases between the two germline ends. CDR3 sequence: CASSEPLRETQYF. In DNA, the CDR3 is TGTGCCAGCAGTGAACCCCTCAGGGAGACCCAGTACTTC.

This clonotype was recorded many times. DNA of the CDR3: TGTGCCAGCAGACGACTAGCGGGAGTCTCCTCCTACGAGCAGTACTTC. It yields the protein CASRRLAGVSSYEQYF. The J gene is TRBJ2-7, the V gene TRBV6-5, with TRBD2 matching 12 bases. Unmatched junction bases numbered 6, after V lost 6 bases and J lost 0 bases. Germline V lookup: CDR1 MNHEY, CDR2 SVGAGI. CDR3 length: 16 residues.

This clonotype has only a few counts. The rearrangement uses TRBV6-1 and TRBJ2-3; no clear D gene. The CDR3 totals 15 residues. The V end lost 7 bases, the J end lost 0 bases, and 14 bases lay between the germline ends. Germline V gene lookup returns CDR1 MNHNS and CDR2 SASEGT. The CDR3: CASMWRGASTDTQYF. CDR3 DNA sequence: TGTGCCAGCATGTGGAGAGGTGCTAGCACAGATACGCAGTATTTT.

There are a few counts of this clonotype. The chain carries TRBV6-1 and TRBJ1-1; D unresolved. CDR1 is MNHNS and CDR2 is SASEGT in the germline V gene. The CDR3 loop spans 13 amino acids. V was pared by 7 bases and J by 0 bases, with 9 bases between. The CDR3 DNA reads TGTGCCAGCAATAACGGGCTGAACACTGAAGCTTTCTTT. Translating gives CASNNGLNTEAFF.

The V and J genes are TRBV28 and TRBJ1-1; D unresolved. Per the germline V gene, CDR1 is MDHEN and CDR2 is SYDVKM. Trimming took off 6 bases at V and 1 base at J, with 9 bases between the two ends. This CDR3 spans 13 amino acids. The CDR3 protein is CASRKAANTEAFF. CDR3 nucleotide sequence: TGTGCCAGCAGAAAGGCAGCGAACACTGAAGCTTTCTTT.

The chain has TRBV20-1 and TRBJ2-1; perhaps TRBD2 as D (6 bases). There are 14 residues in the CDR3. The V gene's germline CDR1 is DFQATT and CDR2 SNEGSKA (reference sequence). Trimming cost V 3 bases and J 1 base, with 10 bases left between them. CDR3 in amino acids: CSASGSKSYNEQFF. The CDR3 region has the DNA TGCAGTGCTAGCGGGAGTAAGTCCTACAATGAGCAGTTCTTC.

This clonotype was seen a handful of times. This sequence joins TRBV6-1 and TRBJ1-2, with D uncertain. This CDR3 region has 12 residues. The germline V gene has CDR1 MNHNS and CDR2 SASEGT. V was clipped by 4 bases and J by 1 base, with 4 bases between them. The CDR3, as DNA: TGTGCCAGCAGTGGTTATAACTATGGCTACACCTTC. It specifies CASSGYNYGYTF.

V is TRBV30 and J is TRBJ1-2; 9 nucleotides align to TRBD1. Germline CDR1 is GTSNPN and CDR2 is SVGIG (reference sequence). This CDR3 is 13 amino acids long. V dropped 5 bases and J dropped 4; count of bases not matched to a gene: 5. CDR3: CAWVTGGGYGYTF. CDR3 nucleotide sequence: TGTGCCTGGGTGACAGGGGGAGGCTATGGCTACACCTTC.

Regarding this clonotype: Sequence at one end of the junction differs from germline and may be a read error. The V call is TRBV10-2, the J call TRBJ2-5; D not certain. The CDR3 runs to 14 residues. Germline-derived CDR1 and CDR2 are WSHSY and SAAADI. CDR3: CASSGERDQETQYF. For the CDR3, the DNA is TGCGCGAGCAGTGGGGAAAGGGACCAAGAGACCCAGTACTTC.

The chain employs TRBV14 and TRBJ2-3, with a weak D call TRBD2 (6 bases). The germline gives CDR1 SGHDN, CDR2 FVKESK. Trimming took off 4 bases at V and 5 bases at J, with 16 bases between the two ends. The CDR3 spans 15 residues. CDR3 loop: CASSLPGLRRDTQYF. The DNA for the CDR3 is TGTGCCAGCAGCCTACCGGGACTTAGGCGAGATACGCAGTATTTT. The full variable domain, rest sourced from reference TRBV14 and TRBJ2-3, is EAGVTQFPSHSVIEKGQTVTLRCDPISGHDNLYWYRRVMGKEIKFLLHFVKESKQDESGMPNNRFLAERTGGTYSTLKVQPAELEDSGVYFCASSLPGLRRDTQYFGPGTRLTVL.

As to this clonotype: The germline gene is not matched at one end of the junction; a read error may be the cause. This rearrangement joins TRBV6-1 to TRBJ2-5; D tentatively fits TRBD1 or TRBD2 (6 bases each). The last part of the DNA fits TRBJ2-3 better; the J call may be wrong. This CDR3 has 14 amino acids. Germline V lookup: CDR1 MNHNS, CDR2 SASEGT. The CDR3 loop is CASSGGRGQETQYF. CDR3 bases: TGTGCGAGCAGTGGGGGGCGTGGTCAAGAGACCCAGTATTTT.

The sample holds many counts of this clonotype. The chain uses TRBV10-2 and TRBJ2-3, with TRBD1 matching over 7 bases. The germline V gene has CDR1 WSHSY and CDR2 SAAADI. Unmatched junction bases numbered 20, after V lost 3 bases and J lost 2 bases. The CDR3 has 20 amino acids. The CDR3 region is CASSDPTSLSRGFSTDTQYF. CDR3 DNA: TGCGCCAGCAGTGACCCGACAAGCCTTAGCAGGGGGTTCTCCACAGATACGCAGTATTTT.

This clonotype occurred a few times. A much bigger clone sits one base away, suggesting this may be a read error. The chain joins TRBV11-3 to TRBJ2-1; tentative D call: TRBD2 (5 bases). CDR3 size: 13 residues. Germline V lookup: CDR1 SGHNT, CDR2 YENEEA. Deletions cut 2 bases from V and 13 bases from J, with 15 bases between. CDR3 DNA: TGTGCCAGCAGCTTATTATTGGGAGAGACCCAGTTCTTC. Translation: CASSLLLGETQFF.

This clonotype was seen more than once but under ten times. The V gene is TRBV3-1, the J gene TRBJ2-1, with 12 bases identical to TRBD2. The CDR3 runs 20 residues. The germline V gene encodes CDR1 LGHDT and CDR2 YNNKEL (reference sequence). V lost 2 bases to trimming and J lost 4 bases; unmatched junction nucleotides: 15. The CDR3 reads CASSQRLAGDLMSLYNEQFF. The CDR3 DNA follows: TGTGCCAGCAGCCAACGACTAGCGGGAGACCTCATGTCCCTTTACAATGAGCAGTTCTTC.

With respect to this clonotype: A junction boundary mismatches the germline segment, possibly from a read error. CDR3 DNA: TGTGCCGGCAGCGTAGTTTGTGCTCAAAAGATTCAGTACTTC. Translated: CAGSVVCAQKIQYF. The gene calls are TRBV7-2 and TRBJ2-1; no firm D call. The last part of the DNA fits TRBJ2-4 better; the J call may be wrong. The CDR3 consists of 14 residues. In germline, CDR1 is SGHTA, CDR2 FQGNSA.

In this sample, this clonotype turned up a few times. The chain has TRBV10-1 and TRBJ2-3, with a possible D match to TRBD1 (5 bases). The last part of the DNA fits TRBJ2-4 better; the J call may be wrong. The CDR3 covers 13 residues. Looked up from germline, CDR1 is WNHNN and CDR2 is SYGVQD (reference sequence). CDR3 DNA: TGCGCCAGGGGGCTGAGAGGCACAGATACTCAGTACTTC. Encoded protein: CARGLRGTDTQYF.

The chain joins TRBV15 to TRBJ2-6; no clear D gene. Germline V gives CDR1 LNHNV, CDR2 YYDKDF (reference sequence). Trimming removed 3 bases at V and 0 bases at J, with 6 bases between. The CDR3 has 15 residues. The CDR3 region is CATSSISSGANVLTF. The CDR3 nucleotides are TGTGCCACCAGCAGTATTAGCTCTGGGGCCAACGTCCTGACTTTC.

This clonotype was recorded a few times. A read error is likely, as this CDR3 ends without the conserved phenylalanine or tryptophan. Because the CDR3's place on the DNA is in doubt, the DNA is left out and the CDR3 is given as listed by TCRdb. J is TRBJ2-3 and V is TRBV27. A total of 11 residues make up the CDR3, ends included. Germline values: CDR1 MNHEY, CDR2 SMNVEV (reference sequence). The CDR3 sequence: CASGPPDTQYL.

Comment on this clonotype: Compared with germline, one end of the junction differs, possibly owing to a read error. The chain has TRBV6-1 and TRBJ2-5; 7 bases align to TRBD2. The CDR3 spans 16 residues. Per the germline V gene, CDR1 is MNHNS and CDR2 is SASEGT. CDR3: CASRGDGGGAPETQYF. The CDR3 bases are TGTGCCAGCAGGGGAGACGGGGGAGGGGCCCCAGAGACGCAGTATTTC.

The chain employs TRBV12-3 or TRBV12-4 and TRBJ2-5; D may be TRBD1 (5 bases). The DNA end is more similar to TRBJ2-1, so the J call may be wrong. This CDR3 has 16 amino acids. The CDR3 protein is CASSPDIGGIYNEQFF. CDR3 coding DNA: TGTGCCAGCAGTCCGGACATCGGCGGCATATACAATGAGCAGTTCTTC.

This clonotype was picked up a small number of times. The rearrangement links TRBV6-5 to TRBJ2-5, with D perhaps TRBD1 (6 bases). CDR3 length: 12 amino acids. Per the germline V gene, CDR1 is MNHEY and CDR2 is SVGAGI. V lost 4 bases and J lost 11, with 14 bases in between. CDR3 DNA: TGTGCCAGCAGTTTGACAGGTGGTGAGCAGTACTTC. Translation gives CASSLTGGEQYF.

The genes are TRBV4-1 and TRBJ2-2, with TRBD2 matching over 10 bases. CDR3 length: 19 amino acids. Per the germline V gene, CDR1 is MGHRA and CDR2 is YSYEKL. The trim removed 3 bases at V and 4 bases at J, leaving 14 bases unmatched. Here the CDR3 reads CASSHFYSGRTTSTGELFF. CDR3 sequence (DNA): TGCGCCAGCAGCCATTTTTATAGCGGGAGGACTACGAGCACCGGGGAGCTGTTTTTT.

This clonotype came up many times. This rearrangement joins TRBV10-3 to TRBJ2-5; D uncertain. V was pared by 9 bases and J by 2 bases, with 4 bases between. The CDR3 is 10 residues long. Germline CDR1 is ENHRY and CDR2 is SYGVKD. CDR3 bases: TGTGCCATTGGACAAGAGACCCAGTACTTC. Translated: CAIGQETQYF.

The chain couples TRBV6-1 to TRBJ2-3; D possibly corresponds to TRBD2 (6 bases). Gene TRBJ2-4 matches the end of the DNA better, so the J call may be wrong. The CDR3 extends over 15 amino acids. Germline lookup yields CDR1 MNHNS and CDR2 SASEGT. As DNA, the CDR3 is TGTGCCAGCGGTCTGGGGCCGGGAGCCAAAAATACTCAGTACTTC. Protein sequence: CASGLGPGAKNTQYF.

To note about this clonotype: At one of its ends the junction is not consistent with the germline gene, which may arise from a read error. The V call is TRBV4-1, the J call TRBJ2-3; 9 bases align to TRBD2. The germline V gene encodes CDR1 MGHRA and CDR2 YSYEKL. This CDR3 has 20 residues. This CDR3 is CASSQPALGGGGRSKDTQYF. The CDR3, as DNA: TGCGCCAGCAGCCAACCCGCCTTGGGCGGGGGGGGCCGTAGCAAAGATACGCAGTATTTC.

The chain recombines TRBV6-1 with TRBJ2-3; 10 bases match TRBD2. The CDR3 sequence is 14 residues long. V lost 3 bases and J lost 4; bases outside the gene matches: 1. Germline-derived CDR1 and CDR2 are MNHNS and SASEGT. CDR3 in amino acids: CASSDTSGADTQYF. CDR3 nucleotides: TGTGCCAGCAGTGATACTAGCGGGGCAGATACGCAGTATTTT.